This T cell receptor (beta chain) was identified in a study of cytomegalovirus exposure and HLA in healthy donors. Whole-study results and caveats: What a later analysis showed was that several of the most significant clusters appeared linked to common viral pathogens. A later analysis showed that HLA-associated TCR beta chains had undergone more clonal expansion than equally common others. According to reports, the classifier identified cytomegalovirus status with high specificity and sensitivity. TCR beta V- and J-gene trimming, according to a later analysis, was linked to a missense DCLRE1C variant.

CDR3 length: 14 residues. Per germline, CDR1 SQVTM and CDR2 ANQGSEA. After removal of 4 bases from V and 5 bases from J, the junction contained 4 bases not matched to a gene. About this clone itself: The antigen is undetermined.

Amplification used 60 Vbeta primers and 13 Jbeta primers. Produced via immunoSEQ multiplex PCR; TCRdb's table is partial and in-frame only. The sample yields around 140,000 clones, more than 75% seen once. The TCR sequence derives from a woman under 30 in good health and CMV-seropositive. Sequences were obtained from PBMCs. This chain joins TRBV29-1 and TRBJ1-4, with TRBD1 identical over 10 bases. The CDR3 DNA is TGCAGCGTTGGAGAGACAGGGGGCAATGAAAAACTGTTTTTT. Encoded protein: CSVGETGGNEKLFF.